This TCR beta chain was captured in a study of T cell responses to AZD1222 COVID-19 vaccine. Assay: immunoSEQ multiplex PCR; the TCRdb copy retains only in-frame clones and omits some. The data contain about 150,000 clones, approximately 90% of them singletons. The V end was cut by 2 bases, the J end by 8 bases, with 13 bases between. CDR1 is LGHNA, CDR2 YSLEER, per germline. The CDR3 is 14 residues long. The source is an adult in good health. This specimen was peripheral blood, taken on day 0 of AZD1222 vaccination. The chain uses TRBV4-3 and TRBJ2-4, with D maybe TRBD2 (5 bases). The CDR3 loop is CASSQRSGADIQYF. The CDR3 DNA sequence: TGCGCCAGCAGCCAAAGAAGCGGTGCGGACATTCAGTACTTC.